This T cell receptor (beta chain) originates from a study of neoadjuvant anti-PD-1 for oral cavity cancer. Study-level background: Patients without progression got a fourth dose around day 43.

Patients had HPV-negative, locally advanced oral cavity squamous cell carcinoma. Most PBMC samples had about 520 ng input DNA in six replicates. The repertoire was sequenced with immunoSEQ multiplex PCR; TCRdb's copy has only in-frame clones and lacks some. The sample records more than 15,000 clones, approximately 75% being singletons. Germline V gene lookup returns CDR1 MNHEY and CDR2 SVGAGI. The CDR3 contains 15 residues. Trimming pared 4 bases from V and 0 bases from J, leaving 9 bases between. The chain links TRBV6-5 to TRBJ2-2, with unresolved D. The sequence was collected from a person aged 35-79 years with oral cavity squamous cell carcinoma. This specimen was PBMCs, taken before nivolumab (anti-PD-1) treatment. The CDR3 loop is CASSSSKTNTGELFF. The DNA for the CDR3 is TGTGCCAGCAGTTCTTCAAAGACGAACACCGGGGAGCTGTTTTTT.